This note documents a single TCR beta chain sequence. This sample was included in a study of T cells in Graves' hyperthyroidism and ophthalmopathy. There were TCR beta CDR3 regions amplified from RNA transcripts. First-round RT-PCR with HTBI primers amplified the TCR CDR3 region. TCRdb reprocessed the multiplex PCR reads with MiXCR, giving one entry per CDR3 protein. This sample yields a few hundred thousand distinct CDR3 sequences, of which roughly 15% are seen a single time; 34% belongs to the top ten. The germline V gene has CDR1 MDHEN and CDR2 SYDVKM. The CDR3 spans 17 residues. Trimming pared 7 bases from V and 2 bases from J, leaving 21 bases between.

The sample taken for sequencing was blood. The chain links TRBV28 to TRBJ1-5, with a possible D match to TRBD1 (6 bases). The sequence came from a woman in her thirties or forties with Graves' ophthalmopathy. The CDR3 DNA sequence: TGTGCCAGCACCCCCAGTACGGGGGCTTGGGGCAATCAGCCCCAGCATTTT. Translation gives CASTPSTGAWGNQPQHF.